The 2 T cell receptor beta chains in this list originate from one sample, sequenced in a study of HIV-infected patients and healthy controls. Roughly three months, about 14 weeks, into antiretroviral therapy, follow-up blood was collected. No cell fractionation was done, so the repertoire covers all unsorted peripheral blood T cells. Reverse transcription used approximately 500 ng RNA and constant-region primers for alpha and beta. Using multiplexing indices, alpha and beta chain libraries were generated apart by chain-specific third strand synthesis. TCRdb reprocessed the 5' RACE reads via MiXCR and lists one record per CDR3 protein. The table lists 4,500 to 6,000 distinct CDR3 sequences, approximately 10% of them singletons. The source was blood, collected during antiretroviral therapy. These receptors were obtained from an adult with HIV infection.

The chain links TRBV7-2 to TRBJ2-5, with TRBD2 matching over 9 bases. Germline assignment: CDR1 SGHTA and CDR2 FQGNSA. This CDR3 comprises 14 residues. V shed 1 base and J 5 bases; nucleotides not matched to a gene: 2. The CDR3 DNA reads TGTGCCAGCAGCTTAGTAGCGGGGGTGGAGACCCAGTACTTC. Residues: CASSLVAGVETQYF.

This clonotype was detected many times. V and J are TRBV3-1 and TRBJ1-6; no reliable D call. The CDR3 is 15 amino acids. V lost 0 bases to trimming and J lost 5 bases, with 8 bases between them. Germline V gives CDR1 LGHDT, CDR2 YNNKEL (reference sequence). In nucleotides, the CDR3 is TGTGCCAGCAGCCAAGACCGGCGTAATAATTCACCCCTCCACTTT. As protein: CASSQDRRNNSPLHF. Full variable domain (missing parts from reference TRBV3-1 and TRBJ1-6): DTAVSQTPKYLVTQMGNDKSIKCEQNLGHDTMYWYKQDSKKFLKIMFSYNNKELIINETVPNRFSPKSPDKAHLNLHINSLELGDSAVYFCASSQDRRNNSPLHFGNGTRLTVT.